Listed below are T cell receptor beta chains from one sample, sequenced in a study of T cells in Graves' hyperthyroidism and ophthalmopathy. From the multiplex PCR reads, TCRdb called clonotypes with MiXCR, one entry per CDR3 protein. The table shows under 750,000 distinct CDR3 sequences, with 18% occurring only once. Specimen: blood. The receptors were sampled from a woman in her 50s with Graves' hyperthyroidism that later progressed to Graves' ophthalmopathy. CDR3s include the opening cysteine and the closing phenylalanine or tryptophan. D genes are given only for firm matches. Size is omitted from some rows. Given values are once, few, many or a class for expanded clones.

CDR3aa: CSARSGGANEKLFF
d_gene: -
abundance: many
v_gene: TRBV20-1

CDR3aa: CAISEKSRYTDTQYF
d_gene: -
abundance: -
v_gene: TRBV10-3

CDR3aa: CASSPRRQDEETQYF
d_gene: -
abundance: many
v_gene: TRBV7-9

CDR3aa: CASSLTGPKNIQYF
d_gene: -
abundance: few
v_gene: TRBV7-3

CDR3aa: CASSVSGAFQETQYF
d_gene: -
abundance: -
v_gene: TRBV9

CDR3aa: CASSQGRGVQETQYF
d_gene: -
abundance: many
v_gene: TRBV4-1

CDR3aa: CASNKPGTAYNEQFF
d_gene: -
abundance: many
v_gene: TRBV7-8

CDR3aa: CASSPDTIYGYTF
d_gene: -
abundance: -
v_gene: TRBV19

CDR3aa: CSATRQGAWNNEQFF
d_gene: TRBD1
abundance: many
v_gene: TRBV20-1

CDR3aa: CASRQAGYNSPLHF
d_gene: -
abundance: few
v_gene: TRBV12-3/TRBV12-4

CDR3aa: CASRRTGISYEQYF
d_gene: TRBD1
abundance: -
v_gene: TRBV27

CDR3aa: CATSDFNSDRSYNEQFF
d_gene: -
abundance: many
v_gene: TRBV24-1

CDR3aa: CASRSEGGGGSPLHF
d_gene: -
abundance: -
v_gene: TRBV19

CDR3aa: CASSYSPTRRELGNTIYF
d_gene: -
abundance: -
v_gene: TRBV6-5

CDR3aa: CASSLTITGGGEQYF
d_gene: TRBD1
abundance: many
v_gene: TRBV5-1

CDR3aa: CASSHPPTGQGGYTF
d_gene: TRBD1
abundance: -
v_gene: TRBV4-2

CDR3aa: CASSQDRAGGIEKLFF
d_gene: TRBD1
abundance: many
v_gene: TRBV3-1

CDR3aa: CASSSAAGGRNEQFF
d_gene: TRBD2
abundance: few
v_gene: TRBV7-3

CDR3aa: CASRDTRGLTGELFF
d_gene: -
abundance: -
v_gene: TRBV5-1

CDR3aa: CASSETPGALGSQPQHF
d_gene: -
abundance: few
v_gene: TRBV7-8

CDR3aa: CASSRTHRDNSPLHF
d_gene: -
abundance: few
v_gene: TRBV5-1

CDR3aa: CASSLRGLRYDHEQYF
d_gene: -
abundance: few
v_gene: TRBV6-1

CDR3aa: CSGDSAYGYTF
d_gene: -
abundance: -
v_gene: TRBV20-1

CDR3aa: CASSQDFGGLANTGELFF
d_gene: -
abundance: many
v_gene: TRBV3-1

CDR3aa: CAIGQNFNTEAFF
d_gene: -
abundance: many
v_gene: TRBV10-3

CDR3aa: CSARDLNTGELFF
d_gene: -
abundance: -
v_gene: TRBV20-1

CDR3aa: CASSLGGAAGEYEQYF
d_gene: TRBD2
abundance: many
v_gene: TRBV12-3/TRBV12-4

CDR3aa: CAISEPHRSSDYGYTF
d_gene: -
abundance: -
v_gene: TRBV10-3

CDR3aa: CASSGGGGSYNEQFF
d_gene: -
abundance: many
v_gene: TRBV5-1